The 29 T cell receptor beta chains listed next were all sequenced from one sample in a study of human T cells and chemical hapten exposure. Each CDR3 protein is one row after TCRdb ran MiXCR on the RACE reads. The sample consists of 190,000 or so distinct CDR3 sequences, approximately 31% of them appearing once. Time point denoted: pre-sensitization, week 0. This sample's treatment: therapeutic diphenylcyclopropenone sensitization with weekly scalp DPC. This sample comprised whole blood, obtained in connection with sensitization to the hapten diphenylcyclopropenone (DPC). These receptors all stem from a young woman with alopecia areata. Some clones in this sample may be carry-over from other donors' samples.

This clonotype turned up a few times. The J gene is TRBJ2-5, the V gene TRBV6-2 or TRBV6-3, with a weak D call TRBD1 (6 bases). Trimming left V 7 bases short and J 4 bases short, with 16 bases between. This CDR3 is 14 amino acids long. From germline, CDR1 is MNHEY and CDR2 SVGEGT. CDR3 protein: CASTGRGIPETQYF. CDR3 sequence (DNA): TGTGCCAGCACGGGTAGGGGGATTCCAGAGACCCAGTACTTC.

The genes are TRBV20-1 and TRBJ2-1, with D possibly TRBD2 on 5 matching bases. V gave up 0 bases and J gave up 9 bases, with 12 bases separating them. The CDR3 covers 13 residues. CDR1 is DFQATT, CDR2 SNEGSKA, per germline (reference sequence). This CDR3 reads CSARDPPSGEQFF. CDR3 DNA sequence: TGCAGTGCTAGAGATCCTCCCAGCGGTGAGCAGTTCTTC.

This clonotype has only a few counts. The chain recombines TRBV29-1 with TRBJ2-1, with D unclear. CDR3 length: 16 amino acids. V was trimmed by 3 bases and J by 5 bases, leaving 20 bases between them. Per the germline V gene, CDR1 is SQVTM and CDR2 is ANQGSEA. CDR3 sequence reads: CSVDGVLSAWNNEQFF. CDR3 bases: TGCAGCGTTGATGGGGTCCTAAGCGCTTGGAACAATGAGCAGTTCTTC.

The CDR3 reads CASSDQGSYEQYF. CDR3 in DNA: TGTGCCAGCAGTGATCAGGGGTCCTACGAGCAGTACTTC. This chain joins TRBV6-6 and TRBJ2-7, with D perhaps matching TRBD1 (6 bases). There are 13 residues in the CDR3. The germline V gene has CDR1 MNHNY and CDR2 SVGAGI (reference sequence). Trimming shortened V by 5 bases and J by 1 base, and 9 bases separated the two germline ends.

This clonotype has a handful of counts. The chain combines TRBV20-1 with TRBJ2-7, with D hard to call. This CDR3 region has 10 residues. Germline loops: CDR1 DFQATT, CDR2 SNEGSKA (reference sequence). Trimming took 1 base from V and 6 from J, leaving 4 bases between them. The CDR3 sequence: CSARVREQYF. In DNA, the CDR3 is TGCAGTGCTAGAGTCCGCGAGCAGTACTTC.

This clonotype was counted many times. The V gene is TRBV28, the J gene TRBJ2-3, with D perhaps assigned TRBD1 or TRBD2 (6 bases each). The CDR3 covers 16 residues. Germline V lookup: CDR1 MDHEN, CDR2 SYDVKM. V lost 2 bases and J 10 bases, leaving 22 bases between the germline ends. In nucleotides, the CDR3 is TGTGCCAGCAGTTTACGTCTAGCGCCCATCACAGGGCCGCAGTATTTT. Protein product: CASSLRLAPITGPQYF.

This clonotype was counted many times. The J gene is TRBJ2-5, the V gene TRBV18, with TRBD2 matching over 8 bases. Germline CDR1 is KGHSH and CDR2 is LQKENI. CDR3 length: 15 amino acids. Unmatched junction bases numbered 7, after V lost 6 bases and J lost 1 base. The DNA for the CDR3 is TGTGCCAGCTCTCGGAGCGGGGGTAGCCAAGAGACCCAGTACTTC. It codes for CASSRSGGSQETQYF.

This clonotype occurred many times. The chain is built from TRBV29-1 and TRBJ1-2, with D possibly TRBD1 on 5 matching bases. Germline values: CDR1 SQVTM, CDR2 ANQGSEA. The CDR3 runs to 15 residues. With 3 bases removed from V and 4 bases from J, the gap between germline ends came to 18 bases. DNA of the CDR3: TGCAGCGTTGACCCCGACAGACGGATACGCTATGGCTACACCTTC. Protein: CSVDPDRRIRYGYTF.

This clonotype was seen only a few times. This sequence joins TRBV7-8 and TRBJ2-1; 12 bases are a match to TRBD2. V lost 1 base, J lost 6 bases, and 4 bases stayed unmatched. The V gene's germline CDR1 is SGHVS and CDR2 FQNEAQ. The length of the CDR3 is 16 residues. The CDR3 nucleotides read TGTGCCAGCAGCTTAGGTCTAGCGGGAGGGGTCAATGAGCAGTTCTTC. Translating gives CASSLGLAGGVNEQFF. Filled out from reference TRBV7-8 and TRBJ2-1, the complete variable domain reads GAGVSQSPRYKVAKRGQDVALRCDPISGHVSLFWYQQALGQGPEFLTYFQNEAQLDKSGLPSDRFFAERPEGSVSTLKIQRTQQEDSAVYLCASSLGLAGGVNEQFFGPGTRLTVL.

This chain connects TRBV29-1 to TRBJ2-3; D remains unclear. The V end was cut by 3 bases, the J end by 1 base, with 11 bases between. The CDR3 is 14 residues long. CDR1 SQVTM and CDR2 ANQGSEA come from the germline V gene. CDR3 sequence reads: CSVEAGGGTDTQYF. CDR3 in DNA: TGCAGCGTTGAGGCAGGTGGGGGCACAGATACGCAGTATTTT.

The chain carries TRBV27 and TRBJ1-5, with no clear D. V was trimmed by 2 bases and J by 9 bases, leaving 14 bases between them. CDR3 size: 14 residues. From germline, CDR1 is MNHEY and CDR2 SMNVEV (reference sequence). The CDR3 loop reads CASSLSSGIGPQHF. CDR3 bases: TGTGCCAGCAGTTTAAGTTCCGGGATTGGGCCCCAGCATTTT.

This clonotype was observed a handful of times. V usage is TRBV7-3 and J usage is TRBJ1-1; D unclear. Germline values: CDR1 SGHTA, CDR2 FQGTGA. Trimming pared 0 bases from V and 2 bases from J, leaving 7 bases between. The CDR3 is made up of 14 amino acids. Here the CDR3 DNA reads TGTGCCAGCAGCTTAACCGGGGATAACACTGAAGCTTTCTTT. Its protein is CASSLTGDNTEAFF.

The chain links TRBV29-1 to TRBJ2-7; D gene ambiguous. Between the trimmed V and J ends, which lost 4 bases and 2 bases, there was a span of 9 bases. The CDR3 is 12 amino acids. Germline values: CDR1 SQVTM, CDR2 ANQGSEA. In nucleotides, the CDR3 is TGCAGCGTTGGGACGTCAGCCTACGAGCAGTACTTC. Amino acid sequence: CSVGTSAYEQYF.

This chain's CDR3 is CASSFGGTLTGELFF. CDR3 coding DNA: TGTGCCAGCAGTTTTGGCGGGACTTTAACCGGGGAGCTGTTTTTT. This chain uses TRBV12-3 or TRBV12-4 with TRBJ2-2; a possible D gene is TRBD2 (6 bases). The V end was cut by 3 bases, the J end by 5 bases, with 13 bases between. The CDR3 consists of 15 residues.

This clonotype was counted only a few times. The V gene is TRBV7-7, the J gene TRBJ2-5; 7 positions agree with TRBD1. Looked up from germline, CDR1 is SSHAT and CDR2 is FNYEAQ (reference sequence). The V and J ends lost 6 bases and 4 bases, in that order; junction bases with no gene match: 8. The CDR3 length is 14 residues. CDR3 bases: TGTGCCAGCAGTACAAACAGGGGATCAGAGACCCAGTACTTC. This translates into CASSTNRGSETQYF. The complete variable domain, with remaining parts taken from reference TRBV7-7 and TRBJ2-5, reads GAGVSQSPRYKVTKRGQDVTLRCDPISSHATLYWYQQALGQGPEFLTYFNYEAQPDKSGLPSDRFSAERPEGSISTLTIQRTEQRDSAMYRCASSTNRGSETQYFGPGTRLLVL.

This clonotype was observed a few times. The J gene is TRBJ1-5, the V gene TRBV28; D not resolved. V shed 2 bases and J shed 6 bases, with 14 bases lying between them. This CDR3 has 15 residues. Per the germline V gene, CDR1 is MDHEN and CDR2 is SYDVKM. CDR3: CASSLPPHWGQPQHF. The CDR3 nucleotides are TGTGCCAGCAGTTTACCACCACATTGGGGTCAGCCCCAGCATTTT.

This chain uses TRBV2 with TRBJ2-3; TRBD2 matches at 11 bases. V shed 6 bases, J shed 5 bases, and the junction held 1 base outside the gene matches. CDR3 size: 13 residues. CDR1 is SNHLY and CDR2 is FYNNEI in the germline V gene. The DNA for the CDR3 is TGTGCCAGCAGAGGGACTAGCGGAGATACGCAGTATTTT. The encoded protein is CASRGTSGDTQYF. Filled out from reference TRBV2 and TRBJ2-3, the complete variable domain reads EPEVTQTPSHQVTQMGQEVILRCVPISNHLYFYWYRQILGQKVEFLVSFYNNEISEKSEIFDDQFSVERPDGSNFTLKIRSTKLEDSAMYFCASRGTSGDTQYFGPGTRLTVL.

This rearrangement joins TRBV29-1 to TRBJ2-4, with D tentatively TRBD1 or TRBD2 (5 bases each). Germline CDR1 reads SQVTM; CDR2 reads ANQGSEA. The CDR3 extends over 13 amino acids. Trimming cost V 7 bases and J 0 bases, with 10 bases left between them. The chain's CDR3 is CSGVGEAKNIQYF. As DNA, the CDR3 is TGCAGCGGGGTGGGGGAAGCCAAAAACATTCAGTACTTC.

This clonotype has just a few counts. V usage is TRBV7-8 and J usage is TRBJ2-7; possible D gene TRBD2, 5 bases. The CDR3 spans 13 residues. V lost 0 bases, J lost 3 bases, and 6 bases lay in between. Germline V gene sequence: CDR1 SGHVS, CDR2 FQNEAQ. The CDR3 nucleotides are TGTGCCAGCAGCTTAGCCGAGGGCTACGAGCAGTACTTC. It yields the protein CASSLAEGYEQYF.

This clonotype has ten or more counts. The chain uses TRBV4-2 and TRBJ2-1, with a tentative D call TRBD2 (6 bases). Germline CDR1 is LGHNA and CDR2 is YNFKEQ. The ends were cut back, 0 bases at V and 10 bases at J, with 10 bases in the middle. The CDR3 is 13 amino acids. CDR3 DNA sequence: TGTGCCAGCAGCCAAGAAGGTCTAGCGGAGCAGTTCTTC. This gives the protein CASSQEGLAEQFF.

This CDR3 is CASTPTGYGNQPQHF. CDR3 DNA: TGTGCCAGCACCCCGACGGGATATGGCAATCAGCCCCAGCATTTT. The V gene is TRBV27, the J gene TRBJ1-5; the D is unclear. Germline CDR1 MNHEY, CDR2 SMNVEV (reference sequence). Trimming took off 7 bases at V and 2 bases at J, with 15 bases between the two ends. The CDR3 length is 15 residues.

The chain couples TRBV3-1 to TRBJ1-3, with D possibly TRBD1 on 5 matching bases. The CDR3 totals 16 residues. V lost 0 bases and J lost 0, with 9 bases in between. CDR1 is LGHDT, CDR2 YNNKEL, per germline (reference sequence). This chain's CDR3 is CASSQDQGSSGNTIYF. CDR3 in DNA: TGTGCCAGCAGCCAAGACCAGGGCAGCTCTGGAAACACCATATATTTT.

A few counts support this clonotype. The rearrangement links TRBV29-1 to TRBJ2-7, with D perhaps matching TRBD2 (7 bases). Trimming removed 6 bases at V and 10 bases at J, with 22 bases between. From germline, CDR1 is SQVTM and CDR2 ANQGSEA. This CDR3 has 13 residues. The CDR3 region is CSVQVGPGEGQYF. Here the CDR3 DNA reads TGCAGCGTCCAAGTCGGTCCAGGGGAGGGTCAGTACTTC.

This clonotype was seen more than once but under ten times. The rearrangement uses TRBV28 and TRBJ2-5, with D possibly being TRBD2 (6 bases). CDR1 and CDR2 from the germline V gene are MDHEN and SYDVKM. The V end was cut by 5 bases, the J end by 2 bases, with 12 bases between. The CDR3 contains 14 residues. DNA of the CDR3: TGTGCCAGCAGTCTGACTAGACGGCAAGAGACCCAGTACTTC. The encoded protein is CASSLTRRQETQYF.

The chain carries TRBV28 and TRBJ2-7; 11 bases align to TRBD2. J lost 3 bases, V lost 1 base, and 5 bases had no gene match. The CDR3 extends over 16 amino acids. Germline lookup yields CDR1 MDHEN and CDR2 SYDVKM. Written as DNA, the CDR3 is TGTGCCAGCAGTTTATTAGGGACTAGCGGAAGCTACGAGCAGTACTTC. Translation: CASSLLGTSGSYEQYF.

This rearrangement joins TRBV28 to TRBJ1-2; D remains ambiguous. Germline V gene data show CDR1 as MDHEN and CDR2 as SYDVKM. This CDR3 contains 13 residues. Trimming took 9 bases from V and 5 from J, leaving 16 bases between them. The CDR3 DNA sequence: TGTGCCAGTAGTACAGCAGTTATTTATGGCTACACCTTC. This codes for CASSTAVIYGYTF.

The chain links TRBV7-2 to TRBJ2-5; D is uncertain. Trimming stripped 1 base from V and 4 bases from J, with 7 bases between. Looked up from germline, CDR1 is SGHTA and CDR2 is FQGNSA. The CDR3 length is 13 residues. The chain's CDR3 is CASSLGPSETQYF. DNA for the CDR3: TGTGCCAGCAGCTTAGGCCCTTCAGAGACCCAGTACTTC.

At least ten counts were recorded for this clonotype. The V gene is TRBV7-9, the J gene TRBJ1-6; 7 bases map to TRBD1. Germline assignment: CDR1 SEHNR and CDR2 FQNEAQ (reference sequence). There are 17 residues in the CDR3. Unmatched junction bases numbered 13, after V lost 1 base and J lost 10 bases. Written as DNA, the CDR3 is TGTGCCAGCAGCTTAGGGGTCGGAGGGGGCGCGTGGTCACCCCTCCACTTT. This codes for CASSLGVGGGAWSPLHF.

The chain is built from TRBV4-3 and TRBJ2-3, with 10 positions matching TRBD2. This CDR3 has 16 residues. Looked up from germline, CDR1 is LGHNA and CDR2 is YSLEER. The J segment lost 2 bases and the V segment lost 0 bases, leaving 2 bases of the junction unmatched. The CDR3 is CASSQDSGGTTDTQYF. CDR3 nucleotides: TGCGCCAGCAGCCAAGATAGCGGGGGGACCACAGATACGCAGTATTTT.